Listed below are T cell receptor beta chains from one sample, sequenced in a study of blood T cell repertoires in COVID-19. The data were produced by immunoSEQ multiplex PCR, yet TCRdb's version contains in-frame clones alone and is incomplete. The sample contains 90,000 to 130,000 clones, 80% to 85% of which appear only once. Source material: peripheral blood. These receptors were collected from a woman in her 70s with acute or convalescent COVID-19. Both conserved end residues are part of each CDR3. D genes are given only for firm matches. Some rows have no size entry. The others give once, few or many, or a class for an expanded clone.

D gene: TRBD2; V gene: TRBV2; clone size: -; J gene: TRBJ2-1; CDR3 protein: CASTPWGGGSYNEQFF; CDR3 DNA: TGTGCCAGCACCCCCTGGGGGGGAGGCAGCTACAATGAGCAGTTCTTC
D gene: TRBD1; V gene: TRBV19; clone size: few; J gene: TRBJ1-2; CDR3 protein: CASSPTRQGYGYTF; CDR3 DNA: TGTGCCAGTAGTCCTACCCGACAGGGCTATGGCTACACCTTC
D gene: -; V gene: TRBV7-9; clone size: few; J gene: TRBJ2-3; CDR3 protein: CASSLGEFTDTQYF; CDR3 DNA: TGTGCCAGCAGCTTAGGAGAGTTCACAGATACGCAGTATTTT
D gene: TRBD2; V gene: TRBV7-6; clone size: once; J gene: TRBJ2-1; CDR3 protein: CASSLTGTSGLNEQFF; CDR3 DNA: TGTGCCAGCAGCTTAACCGGGACTAGCGGGCTCAATGAGCAGTTCTTC
D gene: -; V gene: TRBV9; clone size: -; J gene: TRBJ1-1; CDR3 protein: CASSRTVNTEAFF; CDR3 DNA: TGTGCCAGCAGCCGCACAGTGAACACTGAAGCTTTCTTT
D gene: TRBD1; V gene: TRBV2; clone size: -; J gene: TRBJ2-5; CDR3 protein: CASKADRGSETQYF; CDR3 DNA: TGTGCCAGCAAGGCGGACAGGGGGTCTGAGACCCAGTACTTC
D gene: -; V gene: TRBV19; clone size: -; J gene: TRBJ2-3; CDR3 protein: CASSIGESVRTDTQYF; CDR3 DNA: TGTGCCAGTAGTATAGGCGAAAGCGTTCGCACAGATACGCAGTATTTT
D gene: TRBD1; V gene: TRBV5-1; clone size: -; J gene: TRBJ1-4; CDR3 protein: CASSDRVEEKLFF; CDR3 DNA: TGCGCCAGCAGTGACAGGGTTGAGGAAAAACTGTTTTTT
D gene: TRBD2; V gene: TRBV2; clone size: -; J gene: TRBJ2-5; CDR3 protein: CASSSSGGAEETQYF; CDR3 DNA: TGTGCCAGCAGTTCTAGCGGGGGGGCCGAAGAGACCCAGTACTTC
D gene: TRBD2; V gene: TRBV11-2; clone size: few; J gene: TRBJ2-5; CDR3 protein: CASSSGLAGDETQYF; CDR3 DNA: TGTGCCAGCAGCTCCGGACTAGCGGGGGATGAGACCCAGTACTTC
D gene: -; V gene: TRBV4-2; clone size: -; J gene: TRBJ1-5; CDR3 protein: CASSQGQGRGYSNQPQHF; CDR3 DNA: TGTGCCAGCAGCCAAGGTCAGGGGAGGGGGTATAGCAATCAGCCCCAGCATTTT
D gene: -; V gene: TRBV12-3/TRBV12-4; clone size: -; J gene: TRBJ1-1; CDR3 protein: CASSLGQGEAFF; CDR3 DNA: TGTGCCAGCAGTTTAGGGCAGGGGGAAGCTTTCTTT
D gene: TRBD1; V gene: TRBV5-1; clone size: once; J gene: TRBJ2-6; CDR3 protein: CASSWTGVLSGANVLTF; CDR3 DNA: TGCGCCAGCAGCTGGACAGGGGTTCTATCTGGGGCCAACGTCCTGACTTTC
D gene: -; V gene: TRBV6-2/TRBV6-3; clone size: -; J gene: TRBJ1-4; CDR3 protein: CASSYSSQINEKLFF; CDR3 DNA: TGTGCCAGCAGTTACTCGTCCCAGATTAATGAAAAACTGTTTTTT
D gene: TRBD1; V gene: TRBV5-5; clone size: -; J gene: TRBJ1-3; CDR3 protein: CASSSQGAPGNTIYF; CDR3 DNA: TGTGCCAGCAGCTCACAGGGGGCTCCTGGAAACACCATATATTTT
D gene: TRBD1; V gene: TRBV28; clone size: few; J gene: TRBJ1-6; CDR3 protein: CASRTGNESPLHF; CDR3 DNA: TGTGCCAGTCGGACAGGGAATGAGTCACCCCTCCACTTT
D gene: TRBD1; V gene: TRBV29-1; clone size: once; J gene: TRBJ2-2; CDR3 protein: CSVARGKTGELFF; CDR3 DNA: TGCAGCGTTGCCAGGGGGAAAACCGGGGAGCTGTTTTTT
D gene: -; V gene: TRBV11-1; clone size: once; J gene: TRBJ1-1; CDR3 protein: CASSLNTEAFF; CDR3 DNA: TGTGCCAGCAGCCTAAACACTGAAGCTTTCTTT
D gene: TRBD2; V gene: TRBV6-5; clone size: -; J gene: TRBJ2-2; CDR3 protein: CASSPPGGNTGELFF; CDR3 DNA: TGTGCCAGCAGTCCTCCGGGGGGAAACACCGGGGAGCTGTTTTTT
D gene: TRBD1; V gene: TRBV28; clone size: -; J gene: TRBJ1-6; CDR3 protein: CASSGQGVINSPLHF; CDR3 DNA: TGTGCCAGCAGTGGACAGGGAGTTATAAATTCACCCCTCCACTTT
D gene: TRBD2; V gene: TRBV25-1; clone size: -; J gene: TRBJ2-1; CDR3 protein: CASSEAGGYNEQFF; CDR3 DNA: TGTGCCAGCAGTGAAGCGGGGGGATACAATGAGCAGTTCTTC
D gene: -; V gene: TRBV24-1; clone size: -; J gene: TRBJ2-5; CDR3 protein: CATSDDTLQGKSGTQYF; CDR3 DNA: TGTGCCACCAGTGATGACACCTTACAGGGAAAATCTGGGACCCAGTACTTC
D gene: -; V gene: TRBV6-1; clone size: -; J gene: TRBJ1-2; CDR3 protein: CASSDRGDYGYTF; CDR3 DNA: TGTGCCAGCAGTGACCGGGGAGACTATGGCTACACCTTC
D gene: -; V gene: TRBV7-8; clone size: -; J gene: TRBJ2-3; CDR3 protein: CASSLPLNTQYF; CDR3 DNA: TGTGCCAGCAGCTTACCACTGAATACGCAGTATTTT
D gene: -; V gene: TRBV6-5; clone size: -; J gene: TRBJ2-7; CDR3 protein: CASSTTRTTYEQYF; CDR3 DNA: TGTGCCAGCAGTACCACCCGAACTACCTACGAGCAGTACTTC
D gene: TRBD1; V gene: TRBV11-2; clone size: -; J gene: TRBJ1-4; CDR3 protein: CASSLDRGRNEKLFF; CDR3 DNA: TGTGCCAGCAGCTTGGACAGGGGGAGAAATGAAAAACTGTTTTTT
D gene: TRBD2; V gene: TRBV4-1; clone size: -; J gene: TRBJ2-7; CDR3 protein: CASSQDPGLAGGPHF; CDR3 DNA: TGCGCCAGCAGCCAAGACCCAGGACTAGCGGGGGGGCCACACTTC
D gene: -; V gene: TRBV2; clone size: -; J gene: TRBJ2-3; CDR3 protein: CAVPIAEQTSTDTQYF; CDR3 DNA: TGTGCCGTCCCTATAGCCGAACAAACTAGCACAGATACGCAGTATTTT
D gene: TRBD1; V gene: TRBV29-1; clone size: -; J gene: TRBJ2-7; CDR3 protein: CSVEDREYEQYF; CDR3 DNA: TGCAGCGTGGAGGACAGGGAATACGAGCAGTACTTC
D gene: -; V gene: TRBV5-4; clone size: once; J gene: TRBJ1-3; CDR3 protein: CASSPEAANSGNTIYF; CDR3 DNA: TGTGCCAGCAGCCCAGAGGCAGCGAACTCTGGAAACACCATATATTTT
D gene: TRBD1; V gene: TRBV30; clone size: -; J gene: TRBJ1-6; CDR3 protein: CAWSAQRQGAGSPLHF; CDR3 DNA: TGTGCCTGGAGTGCACAACGACAGGGGGCAGGGTCACCCCTCCACTTT
D gene: -; V gene: TRBV29-1; clone size: -; J gene: TRBJ2-2; CDR3 protein: CSVERQGEVAGELFF; CDR3 DNA: TGCAGCGTTGAAAGGCAGGGCGAGGTGGCCGGGGAGCTGTTTTTT
D gene: -; V gene: TRBV19; clone size: once; J gene: TRBJ1-5; CDR3 protein: CASSTGYSNQLQHF; CDR3 DNA: TGTGCCAGTAGTACAGGGTATAGCAATCAGCTCCAGCATTTT
D gene: TRBD2; V gene: TRBV5-1; clone size: once; J gene: TRBJ2-3; CDR3 protein: CASSLGTSGRLTDTQYF; CDR3 DNA: TGCGCCAGCAGCTTGGGGACTAGCGGGAGATTAACAGATACGCAGTATTTT
D gene: -; V gene: TRBV5-1; clone size: once; J gene: TRBJ1-2; CDR3 protein: CASSLDRRTPFNYGYTF; CDR3 DNA: TGCGCCAGCAGCTTGGACCGAAGAACACCTTTTAACTATGGCTACACCTTC
D gene: TRBD1; V gene: TRBV2; clone size: -; J gene: TRBJ1-2; CDR3 protein: CASSEAGTGGGYTF; CDR3 DNA: TGTGCCAGCAGTGAAGCCGGGACAGGGGGTGGCTACACCTTC
D gene: -; V gene: TRBV27; clone size: once; J gene: TRBJ1-5; CDR3 protein: CASSWGGPASNQPQHF; CDR3 DNA: TGTGCCAGCAGTTGGGGGGGGCCGGCTAGCAATCAGCCCCAGCATTTT
D gene: TRBD2; V gene: TRBV11-3; clone size: -; J gene: TRBJ2-1; CDR3 protein: CASSLGGLLSHEQFF; CDR3 DNA: TGTGCCAGCAGCCTTGGGGGACTATTGTCCCATGAGCAGTTCTTC
D gene: TRBD2; V gene: TRBV11-2; clone size: once; J gene: TRBJ2-1; CDR3 protein: CASSSRPGTTIYNEQFF; CDR3 DNA: TGTGCCAGCAGCTCGCGTCCCGGGACTACCATCTACAATGAGCAGTTCTTC
D gene: TRBD1; V gene: TRBV19; clone size: -; J gene: TRBJ2-1; CDR3 protein: CASRLTGGPYNEQFF; CDR3 DNA: TGTGCCAGTAGACTAACAGGGGGCCCCTACAATGAGCAGTTCTTC
D gene: -; V gene: TRBV6-1; clone size: -; J gene: TRBJ2-2; CDR3 protein: CASSEIRGGTGELFF; CDR3 DNA: TGTGCCAGCAGTGAGATTCGAGGGGGCACCGGGGAGCTGTTTTTT